The 20 T cell receptor beta chains below come from one sample, sequenced in a study of PD-L1 blockade in urothelial cancer. This sample's time point: pretreatment peripheral blood. Using immunoSEQ multiplex PCR, the repertoire was profiled, and TCRdb retains in-frame clones only, with some absent. This repertoire shows tens of thousands of clones, nearly 90% found once; its top ten account for about 1.7%. The sample here was PBMCs, taken around atezolizumab (anti-PD-L1) treatment. The receptor source for this set is a man between 60 and 70 years old with urothelial cancer.

The chain employs TRBV6-1 and TRBJ2-1; 11 bases agree with TRBD2. The CDR3 runs 16 residues. The germline gives CDR1 MNHNS, CDR2 SASEGT. V lost 4 bases, J lost 0 bases, and 2 bases stayed unmatched. The chain's CDR3 is CASSVAGGPSYNEQFF. The CDR3 nucleotides are TGTGCCAGCAGTGTAGCGGGGGGGCCCTCCTACAATGAGCAGTTCTTC.

This chain connects TRBV4-1 to TRBJ2-3; no clear D gene. Germline lookup yields CDR1 MGHRA and CDR2 YSYEKL. V gave up 6 bases and J gave up 8 bases, with 18 bases separating them. The length of the CDR3 is 14 residues. CDR3 sequence: CASRRPGGTGTQYF. As DNA, the CDR3 is TGCGCCAGCAGGCGGCCCGGTGGCACGGGTACGCAGTATTTT.

There are a few counts of this clone. V usage is TRBV5-1 and J usage is TRBJ2-2; weak D call: TRBD2 (5 bases). The CDR3 extends over 14 amino acids. The germline V gene has CDR1 SGHRS and CDR2 YFSETQ. The V end lost 8 bases, the J end lost 3 bases, and 14 bases lay between the germline ends. The CDR3 reads CASRPFGDTGELFF. CDR3 sequence (DNA): TGCGCCAGTAGGCCCTTCGGGGACACCGGGGAGCTGTTTTTT.

This chain uses TRBV7-7 with TRBJ2-5, with D possibly TRBD2 on 7 matching bases. Looked up from germline, CDR1 is SSHAT and CDR2 is FNYEAQ (reference sequence). The V and J ends lost 1 base and 5 bases respectively, with 17 bases between them. The CDR3 has 16 amino acids. The CDR3 DNA sequence: TGTGCCAGCAGCTTAGGTGTGGGGGGGCCGGCGGAGACCCAGTACTTC. Translation: CASSLGVGGPAETQYF. The variable domain in full, completed from reference TRBV7-7 and TRBJ2-5, reads GAGVSQSPRYKVTKRGQDVTLRCDPISSHATLYWYQQALGQGPEFLTYFNYEAQPDKSGLPSDRFSAERPEGSISTLTIQRTEQRDSAMYRCASSLGVGGPAETQYFGPGTRLLVL.

The V call is TRBV5-1, the J call TRBJ1-1, with 7 bases that match TRBD1. From germline, CDR1 is SGHRS and CDR2 YFSETQ. CDR3 length equals 13 residues. V lost 4 bases, J lost 3 bases, and 3 bases stayed unmatched. CDR3 residues: CASSPTGDTEAFF. CDR3 sequence (DNA): TGCGCCAGCAGCCCAACAGGGGACACTGAAGCTTTCTTT.

This clone was picked up a small number of times. J is TRBJ2-4 and V is TRBV6-1, with TRBD2 as a possible D gene (7 bases). The CDR3 loop spans 17 amino acids. Per the germline V gene, CDR1 is MNHNS and CDR2 is SASEGT. Trimming took 1 base from V and 1 from J, leaving 14 bases between them. CDR3 bases: TGTGCCAGCAGTGAAGATAGGGGGGGCTGGGCCAAAAACATTCAGTACTTC. Its protein product is CASSEDRGGWAKNIQYF.

The rearrangement uses TRBV6-1 and TRBJ2-5; no reliable D call. The germline CDR1 and CDR2 sequences are MNHNS and SASEGT. With 2 bases removed from V and 1 base from J, the gap between germline ends came to 5 bases. There are 13 residues in the CDR3. The CDR3 sequence: CASSEISQETQYF. The CDR3 DNA reads TGTGCCAGCAGTGAAATCTCCCAAGAGACCCAGTACTTC.

This chain uses TRBV18 with TRBJ2-7, with 10 bases that match TRBD1. Germline values: CDR1 KGHSH, CDR2 LQKENI. Trimming took 3 bases from V and 2 from J; bases not matched to a gene: 1. The CDR3 consists of 14 residues. The DNA for the CDR3 is TGTGCCAGCTCACCTGGGACAGGGGCCTACGAGCAGTACTTC. Translating it yields CASSPGTGAYEQYF.

The J gene is TRBJ2-5, the V gene TRBV11-1; 7 bases map to TRBD1. Germline CDR1 reads SGHAT; CDR2 reads FQDESV (reference sequence). V shed 5 bases and J 5 bases; nucleotides not matched to a gene: 11. The CDR3 length is 15 residues. Here the CDR3 reads CASSTLTGTGETQYF. In nucleotides, the CDR3 is TGTGCCAGCAGCACCTTGACAGGGACGGGCGAGACCCAGTACTTC.

The chain employs TRBV5-4 and TRBJ1-5; no clear D gene. This CDR3 spans 15 amino acids. Germline values: CDR1 SGHNT, CDR2 YYREEE (reference sequence). V was clipped by 5 bases and J by 1 base, with 13 bases between them. In nucleotides, the CDR3 is TGTGCCAGCAGGAACCGGAGGTTCAGCAATCAGCCCCAGCATTTT. Translation gives CASRNRRFSNQPQHF.

The rearrangement joins TRBV13 to TRBJ2-2; no clear D. The germline gives CDR1 PRHDT, CDR2 FYEKMQ (reference sequence). CDR3 length: 14 residues. V was clipped by 1 base and J by 6 bases, with 9 bases between them. For the CDR3, the DNA is TGTGCCAGCAGCTTAGAAGCTGTTTCCGGGGAGCTGTTTTTT. Residues: CASSLEAVSGELFF.

The rearrangement uses TRBV30 and TRBJ2-5; TRBD2 matches at 7 bases. This CDR3 has 11 amino acids. Germline V gene sequence: CDR1 GTSNPN, CDR2 SVGIG (reference sequence). The ends lost 3 bases at V and 5 bases at J; junction bases unmatched: 0. The CDR3 reads CAWSGGETQYF. The CDR3 coding sequence is TGTGCCTGGAGCGGGGGGGAGACCCAGTACTTC.

The J gene is TRBJ2-1, the V gene TRBV2; 9 positions agree with TRBD2. Per germline, CDR1 SNHLY and CDR2 FYNNEI. V gave up 7 bases and J gave up 7 bases; unmatched junction bases: 8. This CDR3 has 14 amino acids. The CDR3 reads CASKGRGGENEQFF. The CDR3 nucleotides read TGTGCCAGCAAGGGGCGGGGGGGCGAAAATGAGCAGTTCTTC. Full variable domain (missing parts from reference TRBV2 and TRBJ2-1): EPEVTQTPSHQVTQMGQEVILRCVPISNHLYFYWYRQILGQKVEFLVSFYNNEISEKSEIFDDQFSVERPDGSNFTLKIRSTKLEDSAMYFCASKGRGGENEQFFGPGTRLTVL.

The chain couples TRBV28 to TRBJ2-7, with 11 positions matching TRBD2. Unmatched junction bases numbered 15, after V lost 8 bases and J lost 0 bases. The CDR3 length is 18 residues. Looked up from germline, CDR1 is MDHEN and CDR2 is SYDVKM. CDR3 coding DNA: TGTGCCAGCTTGCTTCATATGGGACTAGCGGATCCCTCCTACGAGCAGTACTTC. Its protein product is CASLLHMGLADPSYEQYF.

This clone was counted once. The J gene is TRBJ2-3, the V gene TRBV18; no firm D call. CDR1 KGHSH and CDR2 LQKENI come from the germline V gene. V lost 5 bases and J 6 bases, leaving 9 bases between the germline ends. CDR3 length equals 12 residues. CDR3 loop: CASSSILDTQYF. CDR3 DNA sequence: TGTGCCAGCTCATCAATACTGGATACGCAGTATTTT. The full variable domain, rest sourced from reference TRBV18 and TRBJ2-3, is NAGVMQNPRHLVRRRGQEARLRCSPMKGHSHVYWYRQLPEEGLKFMVYLQKENIIDESGMPKERFSAEFPKEGPSILRIQQVVRGDSAAYFCASSSILDTQYFGPGTRLTVL.

This CDR3 reads CASSLGTGFSGNTIYF. DNA for the CDR3: TGTGCCAGCAGCTTAGGGACAGGGTTCTCTGGAAACACCATATATTTT. This chain links TRBV7-2 with TRBJ1-3; 8 bases are shared with TRBD1. The V gene end was trimmed by 1 base and the J gene end by 0 bases; junction bases not matched to a gene: 2. Germline CDR1 and CDR2: SGHTA and FQGNSA. The CDR3 has 16 amino acids.

The chain links TRBV11-2 to TRBJ2-7; tentatively, D is TRBD2 (5 bases). Trimming took 5 bases from V and 9 from J, leaving 11 bases between them. CDR1 and CDR2 from the germline V gene are SGHAT and FQNNGV. CDR3 length equals 11 residues. CDR3 sequence (DNA): TGTGCCAGCAGCCCAGAGGGAGCGCAGTACTTC. Its protein product is CASSPEGAQYF.

The chain combines TRBV5-4 with TRBJ2-5; TRBD2 agrees at 8 bases. The length of the CDR3 is 14 residues. The junction had 3 bases not matched to a gene; V was cut back by 0 bases and J by 5 bases. CDR1 SGHNT and CDR2 YYREEE come from the germline V gene (reference sequence). The CDR3 DNA reads TGTGCCAGCAGCTTGGTCTCTAGCGGGGAGACCCAGTACTTC. Residues: CASSLVSSGETQYF.

J is TRBJ1-3 and V is TRBV5-1, with 11 nucleotides matching TRBD1. This CDR3 contains 19 residues. V was pared by 0 bases and J by 1 base, with 9 bases of the junction left unmatched. Germline V CDR1 and CDR2: SGHRS, YFSETQ. CDR3 DNA: TGCGCCAGCAGCTTGGCCTATGTGGGACAGGGGGGTTCTGGAAACACCATATATTTT. Amino acid sequence: CASSLAYVGQGGSGNTIYF.

The chain recombines TRBV5-4 with TRBJ2-1; 9 positions match TRBD1. Unmatched junction bases numbered 4, after V lost 1 base and J lost 8 bases. CDR3 size: 14 residues. In germline, CDR1 is SGHNT, CDR2 YYREEE (reference sequence). The CDR3: CASSLTGGNDEQFF. Written as DNA, the CDR3 is TGTGCCAGCAGCTTGACAGGGGGCAACGATGAGCAGTTCTTC.